The 27 T cell receptor beta chains below all came from one sample that was sequenced in a study of blood T cells in healthy people across ages (dated by TCRdb to about 2015). The protocol used for the library was 5' RACE. A second PCR of about 6 to 12 cycles was performed with a sample-barcoded 5' primer and a J-beta primer mix. TCRdb reanalyzed the raw reads on its own, using fastp at Q25 for trimming and MiXCR for clone calling, and kept in-frame beta chains. Under each unique CDR3 protein, matching rows form one entry showing the most common genes and DNA. The sample includes around 1,800,000 distinct CDR3 sequences, with 35% to 50% observed a single time. Roughly 24% of the sample is taken by the ten largest. Sequenced: blood. The receptors derive from a human donor in good health.

This clonotype was recorded a few times. This sequence joins TRBV21-1 and TRBJ2-7; the D segment call TRBD1 is taken from the table without a DNA check. TRBV21-1 constitutes a pseudogene. The CDR3 covers 15 residues. In DNA form, the CDR3 reads TGTGCCAGCAGCAAAGGGTCGCACAGGGCTTGCGAGCAGTACTTC. This translates into CASSKGSHRACEQYF.

This clonotype came up a few times. The V gene is TRBV7-3, the J gene TRBJ2-1; 7 bases are a match to TRBD1. J gave up 7 bases and V 3 bases, and 3 bases lay outside the gene matches. The CDR3 runs 13 residues. Germline V gene sequence: CDR1 SGHTA, CDR2 FQGTGA. The CDR3 DNA sequence: TGTGCCAGCAGCTTTACACAGGGGAATGAGCAGTTCTTC. Encoded protein: CASSFTQGNEQFF.

This clonotype showed up just a few times. V and J are TRBV7-7 and TRBJ2-3; D is undetermined. This CDR3 contains 15 residues. CDR1 is SSHAT and CDR2 is FNYEAQ in the germline V gene (reference sequence). Trimming removed 3 bases at V and 2 bases at J, with 12 bases between. The CDR3 bases are TGTGCCAGCAGCTTGAGTCGGCTGAACACAGATACGCAGTATTTT. Its protein is CASSLSRLNTDTQYF. Filled out from reference TRBV7-7 and TRBJ2-3, the complete variable domain reads GAGVSQSPRYKVTKRGQDVTLRCDPISSHATLYWYQQALGQGPEFLTYFNYEAQPDKSGLPSDRFSAERPEGSISTLTIQRTEQRDSAMYRCASSLSRLNTDTQYFGPGTRLTVL.

This clonotype was seen ten or more times. This rearrangement joins TRBV12-3 or TRBV12-4 to TRBJ1-6; D ambiguous. The V gene lost 3 bases and the J gene lost 8 bases, with 5 bases spanning the gap. The CDR3 consists of 12 residues. The CDR3 DNA is TGTGCCAGCAGTTTTGGGGATTCACCCCTCCACTTT. Its translation is CASSFGDSPLHF.

V is TRBV7-2 and J is TRBJ2-1; 7 bases line up with TRBD1. The ends lost 4 bases at V and 4 bases at J; junction bases unmatched: 7. Germline assignment: CDR1 SGHTA and CDR2 FQGNSA. The CDR3 length is 15 residues. This CDR3 is CASSSTTGPYNEQFF. In DNA form, the CDR3 reads TGTGCCAGCAGCTCTACGACAGGGCCGTACAATGAGCAGTTCTTC.

This clonotype was detected a few times. This rearrangement joins TRBV5-1 to TRBJ2-7, with 7 bases aligning to TRBD1. Germline CDR1 SGHRS, CDR2 YFSETQ. The CDR3 is 17 residues long. Trimming at V came to 1 base and at J to 3 bases, leaving 13 bases not matched to a gene. CDR3 sequence: CASSLSFTEQGYYEQYF. The CDR3, as DNA: TGCGCCAGCAGCTTGTCCTTTACGGAACAGGGGTACTACGAGCAGTACTTC.

This clonotype was counted between two and nine times. This chain uses TRBV4-3 with TRBJ1-2, with D possibly matching TRBD1 (6 bases). Trimming stripped 2 bases from V and 4 bases from J, with 11 bases between. The germline CDR1 and CDR2 sequences are LGHNA and YSLEER. This CDR3 contains 14 residues. The CDR3 coding sequence is TGCGCCAGCAGCCAATCAGGGGAATCCTATGGCTACACCTTC. Residues: CASSQSGESYGYTF.

This clonotype came up a few times. The chain uses TRBV7-2 and TRBJ2-5; unclear D gene. V lost 8 bases and J lost 2, with 6 bases in between. Looked up from germline, CDR1 is SGHTA and CDR2 is FQGNSA. The CDR3 loop spans 11 amino acids. DNA of the CDR3: TGTGCCAGCCAGGAGCAAGAGACCCAGTACTTC. Translating gives CASQEQETQYF.

This clonotype has a handful of counts. V usage is TRBV27 and J usage is TRBJ2-7, with D uncertain. The CDR3 covers 15 residues. The germline gives CDR1 MNHEY, CDR2 SMNVEV (reference sequence). V shed 3 bases and J shed 2 bases, with 14 bases lying between them. The CDR3 protein is CASSFLGSDTYEQYF. In nucleotides, the CDR3 is TGTGCCAGCAGTTTTTTGGGTTCCGATACCTACGAGCAGTACTTC.

V and J are TRBV7-9 and TRBJ2-1, with D hard to call. This CDR3 is built from 12 residues. The germline V gene has CDR1 SEHNR and CDR2 FQNEAQ (reference sequence). Trimming pared 5 bases from V and 7 bases from J, leaving 9 bases between. The CDR3 nucleotides are TGTGCCAGCAGCCCGTATTCTAATGAGCAGTTCTTC. Translation: CASSPYSNEQFF.

The gene calls are TRBV27 and TRBJ2-7; 8 bases line up with TRBD1. CDR3 length: 12 amino acids. CDR1 MNHEY and CDR2 SMNVEV come from the germline V gene (reference sequence). V trimming: 8 bases; J trimming: 5 bases; junction bases outside the gene matches: 5. This CDR3 is CASGQGRNEQYF. CDR3 nucleotides: TGTGCCAGCGGACAGGGTAGAAACGAGCAGTACTTC.

This clonotype was detected a few times. This chain joins TRBV3-1 and TRBJ2-4, with unresolved D. The J call is uncertain, as TRBJ2-7 better fits the DNA end. Germline V gene sequence: CDR1 LGHDT, CDR2 YNNKEL (reference sequence). The CDR3 length is 11 residues. As DNA, the CDR3 is TGTGCCAGCAGCCAGCTGCACGAGCAGTACTTC. Its protein product is CASSQLHEQYF.

The chain has TRBV29-1 and TRBJ2-3, with 8 positions matching TRBD2. J lost 2 bases, V lost 1 base, and 5 bases had no gene match. Germline CDR1 and CDR2: SQVTM and ANQGSEA. This CDR3 is 15 amino acids long. In DNA form, the CDR3 reads TGCAGCGTTGAAGGTTATAGCGGGGACACAGATACGCAGTATTTT. Residues: CSVEGYSGDTDTQYF.

Turning to this clonotype: The junction departs from the called germline gene at one end, perhaps through a read error. This chain's CDR3 is CVISDAGITVYEQYF. DNA of the CDR3: TGTGTCATCAGTGACGCAGGCATCACGGTTTACGAGCAGTACTTC. This chain links TRBV10-3 with TRBJ2-7; D gene ambiguous. The CDR3 loop spans 15 amino acids. Germline values: CDR1 ENHRY, CDR2 SYGVKD.

In its sample, this clonotype was seen once. This chain joins TRBV18 and TRBJ2-1, with a possible D match to TRBD1 (5 bases). The germline V gene encodes CDR1 KGHSH and CDR2 LQKENI. The CDR3 is made up of 13 amino acids. Trimming shortened V by 6 bases and J by 7 bases, and 13 bases separated the two germline ends. CDR3 sequence: CASSPSRANEQFF. In nucleotides, the CDR3 is TGTGCCAGCTCGCCCTCCAGGGCGAATGAGCAGTTCTTC.

This clonotype was picked up a small number of times. V gene TRBV5-1 combines with J gene TRBJ2-5; 7 bases align to TRBD2. CDR1 and CDR2 from the germline V gene are SGHRS and YFSETQ. The CDR3 has 15 amino acids. Germline trimming cut 6 bases from V and 2 bases from J; bases unmatched to any gene: 10. CDR3 region: CASTRSGAGQETQYF. The CDR3 DNA reads TGCGCCAGCACCAGAAGCGGGGCGGGGCAAGAGACCCAGTACTTC.

V is TRBV3-1 and J is TRBJ2-7, with 10 positions matching TRBD2. CDR1 LGHDT and CDR2 YNNKEL come from the germline V gene (reference sequence). V dropped 0 bases and J dropped 2; count of bases not matched to a gene: 7. The CDR3 totals 17 residues. The CDR3 DNA is TGTGCCAGCAGCCAAGATCTCCTAGCGGGGGAACCCTACGAGCAGTACTTC. Protein sequence: CASSQDLLAGEPYEQYF.

J is TRBJ1-2 and V is TRBV7-3; D might be TRBD1 (5 bases). V shed 5 bases and J shed 7 bases, with 23 bases lying between them. The germline V gene encodes CDR1 SGHTA and CDR2 FQGTGA. This CDR3 has 16 amino acids. The CDR3 is CASSPTGTWIRSGYTF. CDR3 nucleotide sequence: TGTGCCAGCAGCCCGACCGGGACCTGGATCCGAAGTGGCTACACCTTC.

As for this clonotype: One base away lies a much larger clone, so this may be a sequencing read error. The rearrangement links TRBV5-5 to TRBJ2-3, with 10 bases fitting TRBD2. Germline V gives CDR1 SGHKS, CDR2 YYEKEE (reference sequence). This CDR3 has 15 residues. The CDR3 loop is CTSSGLAGGTDTQYF. Written as DNA, the CDR3 is TGTACCAGCAGCGGCCTAGCGGGGGGCACAGATACGCAGTATTTT.

A few counts support this clonotype. J is TRBJ2-3 and V is TRBV28; 11 bases match TRBD1. V trimming: 2 bases; J trimming: 6 bases; junction bases outside the gene matches: 13. Germline CDR1 and CDR2: MDHEN and SYDVKM. This CDR3 comprises 18 residues. CDR3 in DNA: TGTGCCAGCAGTTTAAGAGCAGGACAGGGGGCCTATCCGGATACGCAGTATTTT. This gives the protein CASSLRAGQGAYPDTQYF.

In this sample, this clonotype turned up many times. The V call is TRBV5-1, the J call TRBJ1-1, with D possibly matching TRBD1 (6 bases). The CDR3 contains 15 residues. Trimming removed 3 bases from V and 4 bases from J, with 16 bases in between. The germline V gene encodes CDR1 SGHRS and CDR2 YFSETQ. In DNA, the CDR3 is TGCGCCAGCAGCTGGGCGGGACAAGGGTCCACTGAAGCTTTCTTT. Translation gives CASSWAGQGSTEAFF.

The V call is TRBV27, the J call TRBJ1-1; the D is unclear. There are 13 residues in the CDR3. CDR1 and CDR2 from the germline V gene are MNHEY and SMNVEV (reference sequence). The V gene lost 4 bases and the J gene lost 2 bases, with 8 bases spanning the gap. In DNA, the CDR3 is TGTGCCAGCAGTTGGGAAAGAAACACTGAAGCTTTCTTT. This codes for CASSWERNTEAFF.

J is TRBJ2-1 and V is TRBV5-4; 7 nucleotides align to TRBD1. The germline gives CDR1 SGHNT, CDR2 YYREEE (reference sequence). This CDR3 region has 13 residues. V lost 9 bases, J lost 7 bases, and 10 bases stayed unmatched. CDR3 residues: CATWDRNPNEQFF. The CDR3 DNA sequence: TGTGCCACTTGGGACAGAAATCCAAATGAGCAGTTCTTC.

The V gene is TRBV4-1, the J gene TRBJ2-3, with D perhaps TRBD2 (5 bases). From germline, CDR1 is MGHRA and CDR2 YSYEKL. Deletions cut 1 base from V and 4 bases from J, with 9 bases between. This CDR3 has 14 amino acids. The CDR3 protein is CASSQAGISDTQYF. CDR3 nucleotide sequence: TGCGCCAGCAGCCAAGCGGGGATCTCAGATACGCAGTATTTT.

The chain links TRBV11-2 to TRBJ2-3; TRBD2 agrees at 13 bases. In germline, CDR1 is SGHAT, CDR2 FQNNGV. The CDR3 contains 19 residues. The J segment lost 2 bases and the V segment lost 4 bases, leaving 12 bases of the junction unmatched. CDR3 loop: CASSSSPLLAGGPTDTQYF. DNA of the CDR3: TGTGCCAGCAGCTCCAGCCCCCTACTAGCGGGGGGGCCCACAGATACGCAGTATTTT.

This clonotype was detected a few times. The gene calls are TRBV10-3 and TRBJ2-3, with a tentative D call TRBD2 (5 bases). Germline V gene lookup returns CDR1 ENHRY and CDR2 SYGVKD. CDR3 length equals 13 residues. V was cut by 10 bases and J by 4 bases, with 15 bases left in between. The CDR3: CASHYTRSDTQYF. As DNA, the CDR3 is TGTGCCAGCCATTACACTAGATCAGATACGCAGTATTTT.

The chain combines TRBV14 with TRBJ2-1, with 7 bases fitting TRBD1. The DNA end is a closer match to TRBJ2-7, so the J assignment may be wrong. Looked up from germline, CDR1 is SGHDN and CDR2 is FVKESK. The CDR3 totals 14 residues. The CDR3 spells CASSRTGAYYEQYF. The CDR3 region has the DNA TGTGCCAGCAGCCGCACAGGGGCCTACTACGAGCAGTACTTC.